Described below is a single TCR beta chain sequence and its context. This specimen belongs to a study of OX40 agonist ivuxolimab in advanced cancers. TCRdb's table, derived via immunoSEQ multiplex PCR, lists solely in-frame clones and lacks some. The sample has roughly 62,000 clones; more than 75% are singletons. This clonotype was sampled from an adult with an advanced solid tumor such as melanoma, head and neck, liver or kidney cancer. Sequencing used CD4+ or CD8+ T cells sorted from blood, obtained in a trial of the OX40 agonist ivuxolimab.

The CDR3 coding sequence is TGTGCCATCAGTGAGTCGAGAACTAGCGGGGTCTACGAGCAGTACTTC. Its translation: CAISESRTSGVYEQYF. The gene calls are TRBV10-3 and TRBJ2-7; 10 nucleotides agree with TRBD2. The CDR3 runs to 16 residues. Germline trimming cut 0 bases from V and 3 bases from J; bases unmatched to any gene: 5. Germline V gene lookup returns CDR1 ENHRY and CDR2 SYGVKD.